This record concerns one TCR beta chain sequence. V shed 2 bases and J shed 0 bases, with 14 bases lying between them. Germline loops: CDR1 MNHNS, CDR2 SASEGT. The CDR3 contains 18 residues. The investigators amplified TCR beta CDR3 regions from RNA transcripts. A first-round RT-PCR of the TCR CDR3 used the HTBI primer set. TCRdb reprocessed the multiplex PCR reads via MiXCR and lists one record per CDR3 protein. The sample yields hundreds of thousands of distinct CDR3 sequences, less than 30% seen once. This sample is part of a study of T cells in Graves' hyperthyroidism and ophthalmopathy. Participants, patients aged 18 to 65, had newly diagnosed hyperthyroidism with a duration under 2 months. Diagnoses rested on clinical symptoms, serum thyroxine and TRAb, thyroid ultrasound and orbital computed tomography. PBMCs stemmed from about 9.5 ml fresh peripheral blood.

The source is a man aged 40-55 years with Graves' hyperthyroidism that later progressed to Graves' ophthalmopathy. V usage is TRBV6-1 and J usage is TRBJ2-6, with D tentatively TRBD2 (6 bases). Sequencing was performed on blood. CDR3 in amino acids: CASSERRREYSGANVLTF. CDR3 sequence (DNA): TGTGCCAGCAGTGAACGTCGGCGGGAATACTCTGGGGCCAACGTCCTGACTTTC.